This TCR beta chain was profiled in a study of beta chain features in type 1 diabetes. Overall study findings and caveats: Shorter TCRB CDR3s, moderately but significantly so, were found in Type 1 diabetes patients in all four CD4+ subsets. There was no resolution here of whether HLA type influences TCRB rearrangement. Insertion counts at VDJ junctions were lower in type 1 diabetes patients, who also showed more deletions there.

Concerning this clone itself: Its antigen is as yet unknown. Other DNA sequences in this sample translate to the same CDR3.

The authors obtained over 95% purity in all sorted populations. Expressed TCRB transcripts were sequenced, since all the RNA that had been isolated was reverse transcribed. Sequenced by immunoSEQ multiplex PCR; TCRdb stores in-frame clones only, minus some. The repertoire consists of fewer than 300,000 clones, with 20% occurring once and the leading ten covering less than 0.03%. The V end was cut by 1 base, the J end by 5 bases, with 6 bases between. The germline V gene has CDR1 SEHNR and CDR2 FQNEAQ (reference sequence). This CDR3 has 13 residues. This TCR came from a woman in her 40s with type 1 diabetes. The chain combines TRBV7-9 with TRBJ1-5, with TRBD1 as a possible D gene (5 bases). Specimen: naive CD4+ T cells from blood. The CDR3: CASSLGGDQPQHF. CDR3 DNA: TGTGCCAGCAGCTTAGGGGGGGATCAGCCCCAGCATTTT.